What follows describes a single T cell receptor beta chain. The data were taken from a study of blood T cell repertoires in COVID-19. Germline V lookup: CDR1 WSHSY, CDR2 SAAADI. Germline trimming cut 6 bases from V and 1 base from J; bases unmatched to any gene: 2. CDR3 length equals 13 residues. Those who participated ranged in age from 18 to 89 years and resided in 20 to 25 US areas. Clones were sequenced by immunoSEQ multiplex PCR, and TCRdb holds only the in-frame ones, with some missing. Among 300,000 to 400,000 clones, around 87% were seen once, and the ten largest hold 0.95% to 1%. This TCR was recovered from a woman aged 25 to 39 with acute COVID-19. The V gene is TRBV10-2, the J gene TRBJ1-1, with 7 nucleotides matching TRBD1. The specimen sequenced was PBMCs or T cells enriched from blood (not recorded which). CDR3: CASSRTGNTEAFF. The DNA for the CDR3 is TGCGCCAGCAGCAGGACAGGGAACACTGAAGCTTTCTTT.